This T cell receptor beta chain was identified during a study of blood T cell repertoires in COVID-19. The overall study: Samples of COVID-19 (acute and convalescent) were obtained from the United States, Italy and Spain.

After removal of 5 bases from V and 3 bases from J, the junction contained 8 bases not matched to a gene. This CDR3 is built from 17 residues. In germline, CDR1 is SGHTA, CDR2 FQGNSA. Libraries were prepared by immunoSEQ multiplex PCR; TCRdb keeps only in-frame clonotypes and omits some of them. The repertoire holds 150,000 to 200,000 clones, roughly 86% seen once, with 5.5% to 7% in the top ten. The chain uses TRBV7-2 and TRBJ2-2; 11 nucleotides line up with TRBD2. The specimen was peripheral blood. The sequence was obtained from a man in his forties or fifties with active or convalescent COVID-19. CDR3 amino acids: CASSRSGRASDTGELFF. The CDR3 nucleotides read TGTGCCAGCAGCCGTAGCGGGAGGGCCTCTGACACCGGGGAGCTGTTTTTT.